The following is a T cell receptor beta chain sequence with its context. The record originates from a study of shared clonotypes between healthy human individuals. Trimming removed 9 bases from V and 7 bases from J; junction bases left unmatched: 6. Germline V gives CDR1 MRHNA, CDR2 SNTAGT. The length of the CDR3 is 13 residues. Using immunoSEQ multiplex PCR, the repertoire was profiled, and TCRdb retains in-frame clones only, with some absent. The sample holds around 750,000 clones, around 74% seen once. This chain uses TRBV6-4 with TRBJ1-4; TRBD1 matches at 9 bases. The clonotype comes from a woman in her 30s in good health. Sequencing was carried out using memory CD4+ T cells sorted from blood. Subset in this sample: CD45RA-negative fraction. The CDR3 is CASPDRGPEKLFF. The CDR3 DNA follows: TGTGCCAGTCCGGACAGGGGCCCTGAAAAACTGTTTTTT.